The subject of this entry is one T cell receptor (beta chain). Amplification of TCR beta CDR3 from genomic DNA used two-round multiplex PCR. Individual primers that were specific to each TRBV and TRBJ gene served in first-round PCR. TCRdb called the multiplex PCR reads again in MiXCR, with one record for every CDR3 protein. This repertoire shows 20,000 to 30,000 distinct CDR3 sequences, 25% to 30% found once; its top ten account for roughly 33%. The sample belongs to a study of prognosis after radiotherapy for stage I lung cancer. For the study at large: In this cohort, every patient with non-small cell lung cancer was regarded as medically inoperable. Concurrent therapy was not administered with stereotactic body radiotherapy to any patient.

CDR1 is MNHNS and CDR2 is SASEGT in the germline V gene. V was clipped by 4 bases and J by 3 bases, with 18 bases between them. The CDR3 runs 16 residues. This TCR was recovered from a donor of 50 years or more with non-small cell lung cancer. The input for sequencing was PBMCs, taken before or after stereotactic body radiation therapy (not recorded which). The rearrangement links TRBV6-1 to TRBJ1-2; a weak D match, TRBD1 (5 bases). In DNA form, the CDR3 reads TGTGCCAGCAGTGCTTTATTCGGGACGGCCGACTATGGCTACACCTTC. This translates into CASSALFGTADYGYTF.